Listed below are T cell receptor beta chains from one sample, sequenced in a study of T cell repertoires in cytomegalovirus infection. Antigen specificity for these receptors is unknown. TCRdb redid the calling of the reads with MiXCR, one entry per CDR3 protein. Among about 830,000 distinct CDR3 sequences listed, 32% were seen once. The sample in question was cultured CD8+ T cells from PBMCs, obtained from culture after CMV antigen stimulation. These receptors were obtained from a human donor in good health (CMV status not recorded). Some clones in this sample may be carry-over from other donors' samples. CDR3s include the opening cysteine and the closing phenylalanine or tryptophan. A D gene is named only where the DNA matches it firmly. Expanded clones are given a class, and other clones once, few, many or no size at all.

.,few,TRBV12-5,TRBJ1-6,CASENGNSPLHF,TGTGCTAGTGAAAACGGAAATTCACCCCTCCACTTT
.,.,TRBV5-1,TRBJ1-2,CASSETFNYGYTF,TGCGCCAGCAGCGAGACCTTTAACTATGGCTACACCTTC
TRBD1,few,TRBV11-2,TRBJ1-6,CASSSMDRGIHSPLHF,TGTGCCAGCAGCTCCATGGACAGGGGTATCCATTCACCCCTCCACTTT
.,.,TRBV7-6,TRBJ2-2,CASSSGQTNTGELFF,TGTGCCAGCAGCTCGGGACAAACGAACACCGGGGAGCTGTTTTTT
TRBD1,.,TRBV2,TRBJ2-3,CASSEGTGGLADTQYF,TGTGCCAGCAGTGAAGGGACAGGGGGCTTAGCAGATACGCAGTATTTT
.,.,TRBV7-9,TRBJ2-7,CASSLGRRGDEQYF,TGTGCCAGCAGCCTTGGACGGAGGGGGGACGAGCAGTACTTC
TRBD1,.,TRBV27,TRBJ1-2,CASSFARDSEYGYTF,TGTGCCAGCAGTTTCGCGAGGGACAGCGAGTATGGCTACACCTTC
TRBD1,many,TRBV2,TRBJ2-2,CASSDRGITGELFF,TGTGCCAGCAGTGACAGGGGGATCACCGGGGAGCTGTTTTTT
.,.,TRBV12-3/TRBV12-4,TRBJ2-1,CASSNNWGSLGDEQFF,TGTGCCAGCAGCAATAACTGGGGCTCACTAGGGGATGAGCAGTTCTTC
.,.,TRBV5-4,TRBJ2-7,CASSLKGFNEQYF,TGTGCCAGCAGCTTGAAAGGGTTCAACGAGCAGTACTTC
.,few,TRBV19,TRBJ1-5,CASSIWNSYSNQPQHF,TGTGCCAGTAGTATTTGGAACAGTTATAGCAATCAGCCCCAGCATTTT
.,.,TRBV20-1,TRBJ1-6,CSARDSSSYNSPLHF,TGCAGTGCTAGAGACAGCAGCTCCTATAATTCACCCCTCCACTTT
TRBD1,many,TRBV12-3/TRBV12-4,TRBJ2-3,CASSPTQGASTDTQYF,TGTGCCAGCAGCCCTACTCAGGGGGCAAGCACAGATACGCAGTATTTT
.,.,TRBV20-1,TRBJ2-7,CSARDATGVSYEQYF,TGCAGTGCTAGAGATGCGACAGGCGTCTCCTACGAGCAGTACTTC
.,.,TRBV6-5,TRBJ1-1,CASSYSSFTEAFF,TGTGCCAGCAGTTACTCTAGTTTCACTGAAGCTTTCTTT
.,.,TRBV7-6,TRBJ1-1,CASSGVQGIGDTEAFF,TGTGCCAGCAGCGGCGTCCAGGGAATCGGGGACACTGAAGCTTTCTTT
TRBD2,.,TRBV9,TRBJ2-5,CASSVGGGAETQYF,TGTGCCAGCAGCGTTGGCGGGGGGGCGGAGACCCAGTACTTC
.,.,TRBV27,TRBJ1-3,CASSFGPPGNTIYF,TGTGCCAGCAGTTTTGGTCCTCCCGGAAACACCATATATTTT
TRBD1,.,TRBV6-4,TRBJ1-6,CASKDRAPPLHF,TGTGCCAGCAAGGACAGGGCACCACCCCTCCACTTT
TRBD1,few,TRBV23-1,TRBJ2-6,CASSQRDRGISGANVLTF,TGCGCCAGCAGTCAACGGGACAGGGGCATCTCTGGGGCCAACGTCCTGACTTTC
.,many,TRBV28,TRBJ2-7,CASSFIPEGMGGGSYEQYF,TGTGCCAGCAGTTTCATCCCTGAGGGGATGGGAGGGGGCTCCTACGAGCAGTACTTC
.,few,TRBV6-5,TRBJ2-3,CASREEGMSTDTQYF,TGTGCCAGCAGGGAGGAGGGGATGAGCACAGATACGCAGTATTTT
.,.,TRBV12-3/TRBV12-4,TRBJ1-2,CASRPLENYGYTF,TGTGCCAGCCGACCGTTGGAAAACTATGGCTACACCTTC
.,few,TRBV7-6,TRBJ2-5,CASSPLLDLYQETQYF,TGTGCCAGCAGCCCCCTCCTTGACCTGTACCAAGAGACCCAGTACTTC
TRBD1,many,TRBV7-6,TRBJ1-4,CASSLKGGEGANEKLFF,TGTGCCAGCAGCTTAAAAGGGGGCGAGGGCGCTAATGAAAAACTGTTTTTT
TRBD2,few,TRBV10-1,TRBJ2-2,CASSLTAGGRELFF,TGCGCCAGCAGTCTAACAGCGGGGGGACGGGAGCTGTTTTTT
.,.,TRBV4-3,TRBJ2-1,CASSQARGSEQFF,TGCGCCAGCAGCCAAGCCAGGGGTAGTGAGCAGTTCTTC
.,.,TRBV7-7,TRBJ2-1,CASSLGPGYNEQFF,TGTGCTAGCAGCTTAGGACCAGGGTACAATGAGCAGTTCTTC
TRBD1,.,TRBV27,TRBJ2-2,CASSFIQGARELFF,TGTGCCAGCAGTTTCATCCAGGGGGCCAGGGAGCTGTTTTTT
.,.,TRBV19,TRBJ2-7,CATAGSSEQYF,TGTGCCACCGCGGGCAGCAGCGAGCAGTACTTC
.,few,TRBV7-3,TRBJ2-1,CASSLGLPNEQFF,TGTGCCAGCAGCTTGGGTTTGCCCAATGAGCAGTTCTTC
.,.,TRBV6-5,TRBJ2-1,CASGVSGYNEQFF,TGTGCCAGTGGGGTTAGCGGATACAATGAGCAGTTCTTC
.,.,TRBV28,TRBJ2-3,CASSPRPSLSTDTQYF,TGTGCCAGCAGTCCGAGACCGAGCCTAAGCACAGATACGCAGTATTTT
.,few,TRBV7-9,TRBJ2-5,CASSSEGAQETQYF,TGTGCCAGCAGCTCAGAGGGAGCCCAAGAGACCCAGTACTTC
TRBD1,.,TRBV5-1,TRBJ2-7,CASSSPGQGLTYEQYF,TGCGCCAGCAGCTCACCGGGACAGGGGCTTACCTACGAGCAGTACTTC
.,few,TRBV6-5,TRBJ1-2,CASSYSGGAPTGYTF,TGTGCCAGCAGTTACTCCGGGGGAGCCCCAACCGGCTACACCTTC
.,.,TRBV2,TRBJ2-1,CANRGGNEQFF,TGTGCCAACAGAGGGGGCAATGAGCAGTTCTTC
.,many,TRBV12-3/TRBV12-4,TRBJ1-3,CASSPQGAGNTIYF,TGTGCCAGCAGCCCCCAGGGAGCGGGAAACACCATATATTTT
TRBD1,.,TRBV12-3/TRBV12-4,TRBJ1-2,CASRTGTGDLGYTF,TGTGCCAGCAGAACAGGGACAGGGGATCTTGGCTACACCTTC
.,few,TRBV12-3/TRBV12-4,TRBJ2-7,CASSLSAWSGNEQYF,TGTGCCAGCAGTTTAAGTGCGTGGTCGGGGAACGAGCAGTACTTC
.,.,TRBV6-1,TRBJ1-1,CASSEGGAGAFF,TGTGCCAGCAGTGAAGGGGGAGCCGGAGCTTTCTTT
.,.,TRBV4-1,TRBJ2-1,CASARRGNEQFF,TGCGCCAGTGCTCGAAGGGGGAATGAGCAGTTCTTC
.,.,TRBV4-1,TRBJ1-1,CASSQDRRGTEAFF,TGCGCCAGCAGCCAAGATCGGAGGGGGACTGAAGCTTTCTTT
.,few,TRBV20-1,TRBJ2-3,CSAGAGTEITDTQYF,TGCAGTGCTGGGGCGGGGACAGAGATCACAGATACGCAGTATTTT